The 26 T cell receptor beta chains in this list originate from one sample, sequenced in a study of T-cell memory formation after mild COVID-19. MiXCR, run by TCRdb on the 5' RACE reads, gives a single entry per CDR3 protein. The table has about 340,000 distinct CDR3 sequences, approximately 12% seen once; the top ten hold about a fifth. The sample was PBMCs or a T cell subset sorted from them (not recorded which). These receptor sequences come from a man aged 18 to 30 who had mild COVID-19 (a few samples of this study predate the infection). Cell type and time point are not known.

This sequence joins TRBV6-1 and TRBJ2-5, with 10 bases lining up with TRBD1. V dropped 0 bases and J dropped 3; count of bases not matched to a gene: 1. Germline V gene sequence: CDR1 MNHNS, CDR2 SASEGT. The CDR3 contains 15 residues. CDR3 DNA sequence: TGTGCCAGCAGTGAAGCCGGGACAGGGGAAGAGACCCAGTACTTC. Translation: CASSEAGTGEETQYF.

V and J are TRBV15 and TRBJ1-3; D is undetermined. Germline CDR1 reads LNHNV; CDR2 reads YYDKDF (reference sequence). The V gene lost 2 bases and the J gene lost 0 bases, with 8 bases spanning the gap. The CDR3 contains 15 residues. CDR3 amino acids: CATSRNRPSGNTIYF. In nucleotides, the CDR3 is TGTGCCACCAGCAGAAACAGACCCTCTGGAAACACCATATATTTT.

The chain combines TRBV12-3 or TRBV12-4 with TRBJ1-1; D possibly corresponds to TRBD1 (5 bases). Trimming took off 6 bases at V and 5 bases at J, with 13 bases between the two ends. The CDR3 is 13 residues long. In DNA, the CDR3 is TGTGCCAGCAGCGCCACAGGATGGACTGAAGCTTTCTTT. It is translated as CASSATGWTEAFF.

The CDR3 loop is CASRFAGGRGEAFF. The CDR3 nucleotides are TGCGCCAGCAGGTTTGCAGGGGGCAGGGGTGAAGCTTTCTTT. V gene TRBV5-1 combines with J gene TRBJ1-1; TRBD1 aligns across 8 bases. The CDR3 covers 14 residues. Germline V gene lookup returns CDR1 SGHRS and CDR2 YFSETQ. After removal of 5 bases from V and 7 bases from J, the junction contained 10 bases not matched to a gene.

This clonotype was detected a few times. J is TRBJ1-6 and V is TRBV4-3, with D possibly matching TRBD1 (6 bases). Trimming cost V 0 bases and J 4 bases, with 13 bases left between them. The CDR3 runs 17 residues. The germline CDR1 and CDR2 sequences are LGHNA and YSLEER. This CDR3 reads CASSQEIGRGYNSPLHF. The CDR3 DNA reads as TGCGCCAGCAGCCAAGAGATAGGCAGGGGTTATAATTCACCCCTCCACTTT.

This clonotype was detected many times. The chain uses TRBV12-3 or TRBV12-4 and TRBJ2-4, with D perhaps assigned TRBD1 or TRBD2 (5 bases each). The CDR3 covers 15 residues. The V end lost 2 bases, the J end lost 1 base, and 9 bases lay between the germline ends. CDR3 region: CASSLRGPAKNIQYF. Here the CDR3 DNA reads TGTGCCAGCAGTTTAAGGGGACCGGCCAAAAACATTCAGTACTTC.

This clonotype showed up just a few times. The V and J genes are TRBV6-2 or TRBV6-3 and TRBJ1-2, with a tentative D call TRBD1 (5 bases). The CDR3 covers 12 residues. V shed 4 bases and J shed 7 bases, with 10 bases lying between them. CDR1 MNHEY and CDR2 SVGEGT come from the germline V gene. CDR3 DNA sequence: TGTGCCAGCAGTTTTCAAAGGGGTGGCTACACCTTC. Protein: CASSFQRGGYTF.

This clonotype was detected ten times or more. The chain has TRBV5-1 and TRBJ1-1; D gene unclear. Germline CDR1 SGHRS, CDR2 YFSETQ. The CDR3 is 14 residues long. V was pared by 7 bases and J by 0 bases, with 13 bases between. The CDR3 protein is CASRGQTMNTEAFF. The DNA for the CDR3 is TGCGCCAGCCGTGGGCAGACCATGAACACTGAAGCTTTCTTT.

This clonotype was observed a few times. The chain recombines TRBV24-1 with TRBJ2-3; 7 bases align to TRBD1. Trimming cost V 5 bases and J 1 base; bases outside gene matches: 2. Germline V gene lookup returns CDR1 KGHDR and CDR2 SFDVKD. This CDR3 spans 14 amino acids. CDR3 DNA: TGTGCCACCAGTGGACAGGGTGGCACAGATACGCAGTATTTT. Translated, it gives CATSGQGGTDTQYF.

This clonotype was recorded a few times. The V call is TRBV5-1, the J call TRBJ2-5; 7 positions agree with TRBD1. This CDR3 is 15 amino acids long. Looked up from germline, CDR1 is SGHRS and CDR2 is YFSETQ. V shed 3 bases, J shed 4 bases, and the junction held 9 bases outside the gene matches. As DNA, the CDR3 is TGCGCCAGCAGCTCCGAGGCCTCAGGGGGAGAGACCCAGTACTTC. Translated, it gives CASSSEASGGETQYF.

Only a few counts were recorded for this clonotype. The genes are TRBV7-9 and TRBJ2-1; D not certain. This CDR3 region has 11 residues. V lost 10 bases, J lost 7 bases, and 11 bases lay in between. Germline CDR1 SEHNR, CDR2 FQNEAQ (reference sequence). CDR3 amino acids: CATRAINEQFF. In nucleotides, the CDR3 is TGTGCCACCCGGGCGATAAATGAGCAGTTCTTC.

This chain links TRBV3-1 with TRBJ2-2, with 9 nucleotides matching TRBD2. The ends lost 4 bases at V and 1 base at J; junction bases unmatched: 1. The CDR3 runs to 15 residues. The V gene's germline CDR1 is LGHDT and CDR2 YNNKEL (reference sequence). CDR3 nucleotides: TGTGCCAGCAGCCGAGCGGGGGGGAACACCGGGGAGCTGTTTTTT. As protein: CASSRAGGNTGELFF.

V and J are TRBV11-3 and TRBJ2-2; 7 nucleotides align to TRBD1. The CDR3 loop spans 15 amino acids. The germline V gene encodes CDR1 SGHNT and CDR2 YENEEA. V trimming: 5 bases; J trimming: 5 bases; junction bases outside the gene matches: 8. CDR3 coding DNA: TGTGCCAGCAGCCTGAACGACAGGGAAACCGGGGAGCTGTTTTTT. This codes for CASSLNDRETGELFF.

The chain employs TRBV7-6 and TRBJ2-7, with TRBD2 matching 7 bases. The CDR3 spans 13 residues. Trimming cost V 5 bases and J 3 bases; bases outside gene matches: 4. The germline gives CDR1 SGHVS, CDR2 FNYEAQ. The CDR3 DNA reads as TGTGCCAGCAGCCACCGGGGGGACTACGAGCAGTACTTC. The encoded protein is CASSHRGDYEQYF.

The chain carries TRBV14 and TRBJ2-1; D is possibly TRBD1 or TRBD2 (7 bases each). Germline-derived CDR1 and CDR2 are SGHDN and FVKESK. V was shortened by 4 bases and J by 3 bases, with 13 bases between the two germline ends. There are 15 residues in the CDR3. The CDR3 coding sequence is TGTGCCAGCAGCCCCAGGGGGGGGTTCTACAATGAGCAGTTCTTC. It codes for CASSPRGGFYNEQFF.

This clonotype was observed a few times. V usage is TRBV20-1 and J usage is TRBJ1-5; D unresolved. The germline V gene has CDR1 DFQATT and CDR2 SNEGSKA (reference sequence). V gave up 3 bases and J gave up 2 bases, with 11 bases separating them. This CDR3 comprises 14 residues. CDR3 amino acids: CSASSVAGNQPQHF. CDR3 bases: TGCAGTGCTAGCTCCGTGGCGGGCAATCAGCCCCAGCATTTT.

In nucleotides, the CDR3 is TGTGCCAGCAGCCTGTGGACTAGCGGGGGACTCGGGAGCTCCTACGAGCAGTACGTC. Residues: CASSLWTSGGLGSSYEQYV. The genes are TRBV5-4 and TRBJ2-7, with 13 bases matching TRBD2. Germline V gene data show CDR1 as SGHNT and CDR2 as YYREEE (reference sequence). V shed 4 bases, J shed 0 bases, and the junction held 13 bases outside the gene matches. The CDR3 totals 19 residues.

The sample holds many counts of this clonotype. V and J are TRBV12-3 or TRBV12-4 and TRBJ2-2, with TRBD1 matching over 11 bases. This CDR3 comprises 17 residues. Trimming removed 3 bases from V and 4 bases from J; junction bases left unmatched: 7. The CDR3 protein is CASSFIWGTGGTGELFF. The CDR3 nucleotides are TGTGCCAGCAGTTTTATTTGGGGGACAGGGGGCACCGGGGAGCTGTTTTTT.

The rearrangement uses TRBV4-1 and TRBJ1-5, with TRBD1 as a possible D gene (6 bases). CDR3 length: 15 residues. Trimming removed 3 bases from V and 9 bases from J, with 18 bases in between. Germline V gene data show CDR1 as MGHRA and CDR2 as YSYEKL. CDR3 residues: CASSHSKGDLGPQHF. For the CDR3, the DNA is TGCGCCAGCAGCCACTCCAAGGGGGATTTAGGGCCCCAGCATTTT.

This clonotype has just a few counts. The rearrangement links TRBV24-1 to TRBJ2-5; D is ambiguous. The germline V gene has CDR1 KGHDR and CDR2 SFDVKD. V was cut by 2 bases and J by 2 bases, with 5 bases left in between. The CDR3 runs 13 residues. For the CDR3, the DNA is TGTGCCACCAGTGATTACGGTCAAGAGACCCAGTACTTC. This translates into CATSDYGQETQYF.

In its sample, this clonotype was seen a few times. The rearrangement joins TRBV6-1 to TRBJ2-1; D remains unclear. V was clipped by 7 bases and J by 7 bases, with 20 bases between them. The germline CDR1 and CDR2 sequences are MNHNS and SASEGT. There are 15 residues in the CDR3. The CDR3 protein is CASMIGTRLQNEQFF. As DNA, the CDR3 is TGTGCCAGCATGATCGGTACAAGGCTGCAGAATGAGCAGTTCTTC.

Remarks on this clonotype: One end of the junction is discordant with germline, which a read error may explain. This chain links TRBV12-3 or TRBV12-4 with TRBJ1-2, with D uncertain. This CDR3 comprises 15 residues. CDR3 nucleotide sequence: TGTGCCAGCGGTTTTGTCGGAATGACTAACTATGGCTACACCTTC. It is translated as CASGFVGMTNYGYTF.

In its sample, this clonotype was seen a few times. This CDR3 is CSASRLSTDTQYF. DNA of the CDR3: TGCAGTGCTAGCCGATTAAGCACAGATACGCAGTATTTT. The gene calls are TRBV20-1 and TRBJ2-3; D ambiguous. The CDR3 length is 13 residues. V lost 3 bases and J 0 bases, leaving 7 bases between the germline ends. Germline V gives CDR1 DFQATT, CDR2 SNEGSKA (reference sequence).

This clonotype was picked up a small number of times. The chain combines TRBV20-1 with TRBJ2-5; tentative D call: TRBD2 (6 bases). Germline V lookup: CDR1 DFQATT, CDR2 SNEGSKA (reference sequence). With 0 bases removed from V and 5 bases from J, the gap between germline ends came to 10 bases. The CDR3 has 13 residues. This CDR3 reads CSAREAGRETQYF. CDR3 in DNA: TGCAGTGCTAGAGAGGCAGGGAGGGAGACCCAGTACTTC.

This clonotype was found once. This sequence joins TRBV6-5 and TRBJ1-6; D gene uncertain. The V gene's germline CDR1 is MNHEY and CDR2 SVGAGI. Trimming removed 1 base from V and 7 bases from J, with 5 bases in between. The CDR3 covers 13 residues. CDR3 DNA sequence: TGTGCCAGCAGTTACTTGGGGAATTCACCCCTCCACTTT. This gives the protein CASSYLGNSPLHF.

This chain links TRBV7-2 with TRBJ2-1, with D possibly matching TRBD1 (6 bases). Germline-derived CDR1 and CDR2 are SGHTA and FQGNSA. V was trimmed by 1 base and J by 10 bases, leaving 11 bases between them. The CDR3 totals 13 residues. The CDR3 spells CASSLVAQGEQFF. CDR3 nucleotides: TGTGCCAGCAGCTTAGTCGCCCAGGGGGAGCAGTTCTTC. The full variable domain, its missing parts supplied by reference TRBV7-2 and TRBJ2-1, is GAGVSQSPSNKVTEKGKDVELRCDPISGHTALYWYRQSLGQGLEFLIYFQGNSAPDKSGLPSDRFSAERTGGSVSTLTIQRTQQEDSAVYLCASSLVAQGEQFFGPGTRLTVL.